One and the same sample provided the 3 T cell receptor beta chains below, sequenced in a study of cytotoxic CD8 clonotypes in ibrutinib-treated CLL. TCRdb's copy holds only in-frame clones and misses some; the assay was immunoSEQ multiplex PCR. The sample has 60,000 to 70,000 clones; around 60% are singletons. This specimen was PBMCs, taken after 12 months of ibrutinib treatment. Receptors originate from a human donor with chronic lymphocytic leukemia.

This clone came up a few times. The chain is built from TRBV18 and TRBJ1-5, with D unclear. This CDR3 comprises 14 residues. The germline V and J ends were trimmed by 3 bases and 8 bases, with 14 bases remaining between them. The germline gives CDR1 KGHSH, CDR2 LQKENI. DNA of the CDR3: TGTGCCAGCTCACCGGACGGACCCGGGGAGCCCCAGCATTTT. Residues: CASSPDGPGEPQHF. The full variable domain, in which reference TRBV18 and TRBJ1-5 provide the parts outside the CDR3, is NAGVMQNPRHLVRRRGQEARLRCSPMKGHSHVYWYRQLPEEGLKFMVYLQKENIIDESGMPKERFSAEFPKEGPSILRIQQVVRGDSAAYFCASSPDGPGEPQHFGDGTRLSIL.

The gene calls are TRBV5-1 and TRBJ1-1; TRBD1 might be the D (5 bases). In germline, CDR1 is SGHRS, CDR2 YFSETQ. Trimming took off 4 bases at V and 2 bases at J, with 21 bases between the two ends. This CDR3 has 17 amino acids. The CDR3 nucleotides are TGCGCCAGCAGCCCGACCGAGGGGACTGTATTTAACACTGAAGCTTTCTTT. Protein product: CASSPTEGTVFNTEAFF.

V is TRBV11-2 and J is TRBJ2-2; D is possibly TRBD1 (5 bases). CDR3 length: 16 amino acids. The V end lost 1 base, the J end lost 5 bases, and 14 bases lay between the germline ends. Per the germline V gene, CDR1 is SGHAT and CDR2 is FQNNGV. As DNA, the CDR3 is TGTGCCAGCAGCTTAGGAGTGACAGCCCTTACCGGGGAGCTGTTTTTT. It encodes CASSLGVTALTGELFF.